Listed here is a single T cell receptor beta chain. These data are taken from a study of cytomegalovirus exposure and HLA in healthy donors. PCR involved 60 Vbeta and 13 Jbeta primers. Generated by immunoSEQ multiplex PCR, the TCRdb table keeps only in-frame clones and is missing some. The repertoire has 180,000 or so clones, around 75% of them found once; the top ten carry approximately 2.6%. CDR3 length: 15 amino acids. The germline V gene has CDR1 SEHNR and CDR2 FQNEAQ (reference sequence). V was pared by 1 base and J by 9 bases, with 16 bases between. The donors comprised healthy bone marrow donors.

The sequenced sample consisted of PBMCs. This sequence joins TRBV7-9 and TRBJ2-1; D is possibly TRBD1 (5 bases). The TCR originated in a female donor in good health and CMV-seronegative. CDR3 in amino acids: CASSLVGSGWGEQFF. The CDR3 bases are TGTGCCAGCAGCTTAGTGGGCTCAGGGTGGGGTGAGCAGTTCTTC.